This record looks at one TCR beta chain sequence and its context. Its antigen remains unknown. The CDR3 loop spans 13 amino acids. The germline V and J ends were trimmed by 5 bases and 4 bases, with 11 bases remaining between them. The data were obtained in a study of CD8 T cells in ankylosing spondylitis. General study points: Reportedly, disease-linked clones are significantly enriched in ankylosing spondylitis patients' matched synovial fluid.

TCRdb ran MiXCR on the 5' RACE reads and lists one entry per CDR3 protein. Seen here are more than 150,000 distinct CDR3 sequences, 18% observed once, and the top ten hold 4.3%. The receptor comes from a male donor under 35 with ankylosing spondylitis or in good health (not recorded which). The V gene is TRBV12-3 or TRBV12-4, the J gene TRBJ1-2, with D uncertain. The sequencing input was blood, either unsorted or a sorted T cell fraction (not recorded which). In nucleotides, the CDR3 is TGTGCCAGCAGTCGGACGGAAACCTATGGCTACACCTTC. Amino acids: CASSRTETYGYTF.